This T cell receptor (beta chain) was documented in a study of tumor-infiltrating lymphocytes in primary liver carcinoma. Study as a whole: Ranging in age from 30 to 69 years, the patients were men and women.

Comments on this clonotype: Antigen specificity is unknown. The junction departs from germline at one end; a sequencing error may be responsible.

Points from the study as a whole: Top clones occupying all five tumor regions numbered only about 8-25%.

Co-extraction yielded RNA and DNA from roughly 21-30 mg of unsorted bulk tissue. Germline V lookup: CDR1 SGHDN, CDR2 FVKESK. There are 16 residues in the CDR3. Constant-region priming of 500 to 550 ng total RNA yielded TCR beta cDNA. Nested multiplex PCR, run for three rounds with slightly modified ARM-PCR, yielded TCR beta libraries. In the first two PCR rounds, TRBV1-TRBV30 forward primers were paired with a C-beta reverse primer, and each round lasted roughly 10 cycles. TCRdb re-derived calls from the multiplex PCR reads in MiXCR, one entry per CDR3 protein. The sample has approximately 110,000 distinct CDR3 sequences, around 80% seen once.

The TCR comes from a man between 35 and 55 years old with primary liver carcinoma and hepatitis B virus infection. The chain joins TRBV14 to TRBJ2-1; D gene ambiguous. The sequencing input was liver tumor tissue from sampling region 3. The sample's subset: tumor region T3, left-lateral pole. CDR3 coding DNA: TGTGCCAGCAGTGCCGAAGTGGGATGGGTAAACAATGAACAGTTATTC. The encoded protein is CASSAEVGWVNNEQLF.